The 30 T cell receptor beta chains reported below all come from one sample, sequenced in a study of cytomegalovirus exposure and HLA in healthy donors. Primers: 60 Vbeta forward and 13 Jbeta reverse. This table comes from immunoSEQ multiplex PCR, and its TCRdb copy is limited to in-frame clones, with some not included. This sample yields 200,000 or so clones, of which over 70% are seen a single time; 0.71% belongs to the top ten. Sequencing was performed on PBMCs. The receptors were gathered from a boy aged 2 to 10 in good health and CMV-seronegative.

The chain has TRBV6-5 and TRBJ2-7; TRBD2 is a possible D gene (6 bases). In germline, CDR1 is MNHEY, CDR2 SVGAGI. Trimming took off 5 bases at V and 7 bases at J, with 15 bases between the two ends. This CDR3 comprises 13 residues. This CDR3 is CASSVAGSGEQYF. The CDR3 DNA reads as TGTGCCAGCAGTGTTGCGGGGTCAGGGGAGCAGTACTTC.

The count of this clone is one. This chain uses TRBV19 with TRBJ1-2; no reliable D call. V gave up 5 bases and J gave up 3 bases, with 10 bases separating them. This CDR3 has 13 residues. Germline V gene sequence: CDR1 LNHDA, CDR2 SQIVND (reference sequence). The CDR3 loop is CASSWSGDYGYTF. As DNA, the CDR3 is TGTGCCAGTAGTTGGTCAGGCGACTATGGCTACACCTTC.

The chain is built from TRBV2 and TRBJ2-1, with D maybe TRBD2 (7 bases). Germline loops: CDR1 SNHLY, CDR2 FYNNEI. The V gene lost 0 bases and the J gene lost 11 bases, with 23 bases spanning the gap. This CDR3 is built from 17 residues. The CDR3 nucleotides read TGTGCCAGCAGTGAAGCGCGGGGCGGGGGCCTGAGTTGGAAGCAGTTCTTC. As protein: CASSEARGGGLSWKQFF.

In its sample, this clone was seen once. CDR3 sequence (DNA): TGCGCCAGCAGCCAAGGACAGGGATCCACCGCTGAAGCTTTCTTT. Translating gives CASSQGQGSTAEAFF. V usage is TRBV4-1 and J usage is TRBJ1-1; TRBD1 agrees at 7 bases. The CDR3 totals 15 residues. Germline CDR1 and CDR2: MGHRA and YSYEKL. J lost 6 bases, V lost 1 base, and 8 bases had no gene match.

The V gene is TRBV11-3, the J gene TRBJ2-3, with 11 bases lining up with TRBD2. The V and J ends lost 6 bases and 7 bases, in that order; junction bases with no gene match: 6. CDR1 and CDR2 from the germline V gene are SGHNT and YENEEA. This CDR3 contains 14 residues. The CDR3 DNA follows: TGTGCCAGCAGTGGGACTAGCGGACAACATACGCAGTATTTT. Protein sequence: CASSGTSGQHTQYF.

The chain carries TRBV11-2 and TRBJ2-1, with 8 bases aligning to TRBD2. V lost 0 bases and J lost 4; bases outside the gene matches: 5. CDR1 SGHAT and CDR2 FQNNGV come from the germline V gene. The CDR3 length is 16 residues. The CDR3 region has the DNA TGTGCCAGCAGCTTAGATAAGAGCGGGGGATACAATGAGCAGTTCTTC. This gives the protein CASSLDKSGGYNEQFF.

The chain carries TRBV19 and TRBJ2-1, with D possibly being TRBD2 (6 bases). The ends were cut back, 5 bases at V and 0 bases at J, with 8 bases in the middle. Germline V gene data show CDR1 as LNHDA and CDR2 as SQIVND (reference sequence). The CDR3 loop spans 14 amino acids. Here the CDR3 reads CASSGGVSYNEQFF. The CDR3 region has the DNA TGTGCCAGTAGTGGCGGGGTCTCCTACAATGAGCAGTTCTTC.

This clone is a singleton in its sample. The CDR3 DNA reads TGTGCCAGCAGTTGGGAGAGAGAGACCCAGTACTTC. Protein: CASSWERETQYF. V gene TRBV6-6 combines with J gene TRBJ2-5; possibly TRBD2 for D (5 bases). Per germline, CDR1 MNHNY and CDR2 SVGAGI (reference sequence). The ends were cut back, 4 bases at V and 4 bases at J, with 7 bases in the middle. The CDR3 is made up of 12 amino acids.

The sample holds a few counts of this clone. The chain employs TRBV6-5 and TRBJ1-1; 7 bases align to TRBD1. The CDR3 loop spans 13 amino acids. Unmatched junction bases numbered 3, after V lost 7 bases and J lost 1 base. Germline V gives CDR1 MNHEY, CDR2 SVGAGI. CDR3 coding DNA: TGTGCCAGCAAAAGGGGGCAGAACACTGAAGCTTTCTTT. This encodes CASKRGQNTEAFF.

This clone was counted a few times. The gene calls are TRBV4-2 and TRBJ1-4, with TRBD1 identical over 11 bases. CDR1 is LGHNA, CDR2 YNFKEQ, per germline. This CDR3 region has 15 residues. With 6 bases clipped from V and 8 bases from J, the junction kept 8 bases outside the gene matches. CDR3 amino acids: CASSWGQGGLEKLFF. The CDR3 DNA sequence: TGTGCCAGCAGTTGGGGACAGGGGGGATTAGAAAAACTGTTTTTT.

The rearrangement uses TRBV25-1 and TRBJ1-1; 8 bases agree with TRBD1. CDR1 is MGHDK, CDR2 SYGVNS, per germline. The CDR3 sequence is 14 residues long. Unmatched junction bases numbered 7, after V lost 8 bases and J lost 2 bases. The CDR3 region is CASSQTGENTEAFF. Here the CDR3 DNA reads TGTGCCAGCTCCCAGACAGGGGAAAACACTGAAGCTTTCTTT.

This chain connects TRBV6-6 to TRBJ2-7; TRBD1 aligns across 7 bases. The CDR3 extends over 15 amino acids. Germline V CDR1 and CDR2: MNHNY, SVGAGI (reference sequence). Trimming at V came to 3 bases and at J to 3 bases, leaving 8 bases not matched to a gene. CDR3 in DNA: TGTGCCAGCAGTTATCCGGACAGGTTTAACTACGAGCAGTACTTC. Amino acids: CASSYPDRFNYEQYF.

The chain combines TRBV4-1 with TRBJ2-7; the D gene is possibly TRBD2 (6 bases). Germline CDR1 reads MGHRA; CDR2 reads YSYEKL. V was pared by 8 bases and J by 7 bases, with 24 bases between. The CDR3 has 15 residues. The CDR3 bases are TGCGCCAGCGGCCCGGGGAACGGGGGTCTTGGTGAGCAGTACTTC. Translating gives CASGPGNGGLGEQYF.

This clone has a handful of counts. The chain has TRBV7-8 and TRBJ2-3; weak D call: TRBD2 (6 bases). The ends were cut back, 5 bases at V and 1 base at J, with 13 bases in the middle. The CDR3 runs 15 residues. The germline V gene encodes CDR1 SGHVS and CDR2 FQNEAQ. CDR3 sequence: CASSLPGSRTDTQYF. The CDR3 DNA follows: TGTGCCAGCAGCCTCCCCGGGAGTCGCACAGATACGCAGTATTTT.

The V and J genes are TRBV5-4 and TRBJ1-6; 7 bases line up with TRBD1. V dropped 4 bases and J dropped 9; count of bases not matched to a gene: 13. The CDR3 extends over 16 amino acids. Germline assignment: CDR1 SGHNT and CDR2 YYREEE (reference sequence). CDR3 in amino acids: CASSAAGTAGGSPLHF. Here the CDR3 DNA reads TGTGCCAGCAGCGCCGCCGGGACAGCCGGGGGTTCACCCCTCCACTTT.

V is TRBV13 and J is TRBJ1-2; TRBD1 might be the D (6 bases). V dropped 0 bases and J dropped 7 bases, with 12 bases sitting between them. The CDR3 consists of 14 residues. The germline V gene has CDR1 PRHDT and CDR2 FYEKMQ (reference sequence). The CDR3 is CASSLGEGGRGYTF. CDR3 sequence (DNA): TGTGCCAGCAGCTTAGGCGAAGGGGGACGTGGCTACACCTTC.

The chain recombines TRBV2 with TRBJ1-1, with no clear D. CDR3 size: 11 residues. Germline V gene lookup returns CDR1 SNHLY and CDR2 FYNNEI. Trimming stripped 7 bases from V and 3 bases from J, with 6 bases between. The CDR3 region is CASIFDTEAFF. The DNA for the CDR3 is TGTGCCAGCATCTTCGACACTGAAGCTTTCTTT.

The table lists this clone with a count of one. The J gene is TRBJ2-5, the V gene TRBV7-8; no definite D call. Germline CDR1 SGHVS, CDR2 FQNEAQ. The CDR3 runs 13 residues. V was shortened by 1 base and J by 5 bases, with 8 bases between the two germline ends. As DNA, the CDR3 is TGTGCCAGCAGCTTAGGGTCTAAGGAGACCCAGTACTTC. Amino acid sequence: CASSLGSKETQYF. The full variable domain, in which reference TRBV7-8 and TRBJ2-5 provide the parts outside the CDR3, is GAGVSQSPRYKVAKRGQDVALRCDPISGHVSLFWYQQALGQGPEFLTYFQNEAQLDKSGLPSDRFFAERPEGSVSTLKIQRTQQEDSAVYLCASSLGSKETQYFGPGTRLLVL.

The chain recombines TRBV30 with TRBJ2-3, with 9 bases identical to TRBD2. The CDR3 contains 14 residues. Germline trimming cut 4 bases from V and 5 bases from J; bases unmatched to any gene: 7. From germline, CDR1 is GTSNPN and CDR2 SVGIG (reference sequence). DNA of the CDR3: TGTGCCTGGACCGCTAGCGGGGTAAGAGATACGCAGTATTTT. Translation gives CAWTASGVRDTQYF.

The chain carries TRBV13 and TRBJ1-2; 10 bases are shared with TRBD1. The CDR3 is 14 amino acids. V gave up 5 bases and J gave up 5 bases; unmatched junction bases: 5. Germline V lookup: CDR1 PRHDT, CDR2 FYEKMQ (reference sequence). In DNA, the CDR3 is TGTGCCAGCAGCATAGAGGACAGGGGGTATGGCTACACCTTC. Translation gives CASSIEDRGYGYTF. Using reference TRBV13 and TRBJ1-2 for the parts outside the CDR3, the full variable domain is AAGVIQSPRHLIKEKRETATLKCYPIPRHDTVYWYQQGPGQDPQFLISFYEKMQSDKGSIPDRFSAQQFSDYHSELNMSSLELGDSALYFCASSIEDRGYGYTFGSGTRLTVV.

This chain connects TRBV5-1 to TRBJ2-1; TRBD1 aligns across 8 bases. J gave up 2 bases and V 4 bases, and 11 bases lay outside the gene matches. The CDR3 has 17 amino acids. Germline CDR1 and CDR2: SGHRS and YFSETQ. Here the CDR3 reads CASSLRTGRITYNEQFF. The CDR3 coding sequence is TGCGCCAGCAGCCTGCGGACAGGGAGGATCACCTACAATGAGCAGTTCTTC.

On this clone: One junction end disagrees with the germline gene, perhaps due to a read error. The chain joins TRBV7-7 to TRBJ2-1, with 8 bases that match TRBD2. This CDR3 is 16 amino acids long. CDR1 and CDR2 from the germline V gene are SSHAT and FNYEAQ (reference sequence). The CDR3 reads CASSLASSGAYNEQFF. In DNA form, the CDR3 reads TGTGCTAGCAGCTTAGCGAGTAGCGGGGCCTACAATGAGCAGTTCTTC. Based on the CDR3 plus reference TRBV7-7 and TRBJ2-1, the full variable domain is GAGVSQSPRYKVTKRGQDVTLRCDPISSHATLYWYQQALGQGPEFLTYFNYEAQPDKSGLPSDRFSAERPEGSISTLTIQRTEQRDSAMYRCASSLASSGAYNEQFFGPGTRLTVL.

The chain has TRBV5-6 and TRBJ2-2; 8 positions match TRBD1. CDR1 is SGHDT and CDR2 is YYEEEE in the germline V gene. There are 16 residues in the CDR3. The J segment lost 4 bases and the V segment lost 0 bases, leaving 5 bases of the junction unmatched. The CDR3 loop reads CASSLARQGTTGELFF. The CDR3 coding sequence is TGTGCCAGCAGCTTGGCCCGACAGGGGACCACCGGGGAGCTGTTTTTT. Full variable domain (outside the CDR3, taken from reference TRBV5-6 and TRBJ2-2): DAGVTQSPTHLIKTRGQQVTLRCSPKSGHDTVSWYQQALGQGPQFIFQYYEEEERQRGNFPDRFSGHQFPNYSSELNVNALLLGDSALYLCASSLARQGTTGELFFGEGSRLTVL.

The chain is built from TRBV2 and TRBJ2-3; weak D call: TRBD1 (5 bases). The V end lost 9 bases, the J end lost 2 bases, and 15 bases lay between the germline ends. CDR3 size: 14 residues. The V gene's germline CDR1 is SNHLY and CDR2 FYNNEI. The CDR3 DNA is TGTGCCAGGACCCAAGAGGACATCACAGATACGCAGTATTTT. Amino acids: CARTQEDITDTQYF.

The chain joins TRBV25-1 to TRBJ2-1; a weak D match, TRBD2 (5 bases). The germline V gene has CDR1 MGHDK and CDR2 SYGVNS. Between the trimmed V and J ends, which lost 4 bases and 6 bases, there was a span of 13 bases. The CDR3 consists of 14 residues. The DNA of the CDR3 is TGTGCCAGCAGTGGGGTTAGCGAGGGCAATGAGCAGTTCTTC. It codes for CASSGVSEGNEQFF.

The J gene is TRBJ2-2, the V gene TRBV5-1, with D maybe TRBD2 (5 bases). Trimming stripped 0 bases from V and 1 base from J, with 16 bases between. The length of the CDR3 is 18 residues. Germline V lookup: CDR1 SGHRS, CDR2 YFSETQ. CDR3 sequence: CASSLEAWRAGNTGELFF. The CDR3 DNA reads as TGCGCCAGCAGCTTGGAGGCTTGGCGGGCGGGGAACACCGGGGAGCTGTTTTTT.

This clone was picked up one time. The chain uses TRBV6-5 and TRBJ2-7; a weak D match, TRBD2 (6 bases). The germline V and J ends were trimmed by 6 bases and 9 bases, with 18 bases remaining between them. The germline gives CDR1 MNHEY, CDR2 SVGAGI. This CDR3 is 13 amino acids long. The DNA of the CDR3 is TGTGCCAGCAGGACCCCCGGGCGGGGCGGGCAGTACTTC. It yields the protein CASRTPGRGGQYF.

In its sample, this clone was seen once. The chain carries TRBV19 and TRBJ2-6; D unresolved. V gave up 3 bases and J gave up 0 bases, with 3 bases separating them. Germline CDR1 is LNHDA and CDR2 is SQIVND (reference sequence). The CDR3 is 14 amino acids. The CDR3 nucleotides are TGTGCCAGTAGTATCAGCTCTGGGGCCAACGTCCTGACTTTC. Its protein is CASSISSGANVLTF.

The V call is TRBV10-3, the J call TRBJ1-1, with 7 bases identical to TRBD1. Losses at the gene ends were 10 bases for V and 10 bases for J; bases not matched to a gene: 15. Germline values: CDR1 ENHRY, CDR2 SYGVKD. The CDR3 has 13 amino acids. This CDR3 is CATSLTGEMAAFF. DNA of the CDR3: TGTGCCACCAGCTTAACAGGGGAGATGGCAGCTTTCTTT.

The rearrangement joins TRBV5-1 to TRBJ2-5, with TRBD2 as a possible D gene (5 bases). The CDR3 length is 16 residues. V lost 0 bases and J lost 1, with 13 bases in between. CDR1 and CDR2 from the germline V gene are SGHRS and YFSETQ. The CDR3 is CASSLGGLVFQETQYF. The CDR3 DNA reads as TGCGCCAGCAGCTTGGGAGGACTCGTATTCCAAGAGACCCAGTACTTC.